The 3 T cell receptor beta chains reported below all come from one sample, sequenced in a study of T-cell memory formation after mild COVID-19. TCRdb analysed the 5' RACE reads with MiXCR anew, one entry per CDR3 protein. The sample has just over 50,000 distinct CDR3 sequences, approximately 9% seen once. Specimen: PBMCs or a T cell subset sorted from them (not recorded which). These receptors all come from an adult woman who had mild COVID-19 (a few samples of this study predate the infection). Cell type and time point are not known.

There are many counts of this clonotype. The chain has TRBV27 and TRBJ2-2; D is undetermined. V shed 3 bases and J shed 7 bases, with 12 bases lying between them. This CDR3 has 14 residues. Per the germline V gene, CDR1 is MNHEY and CDR2 is SMNVEV (reference sequence). The DNA for the CDR3 is TGTGCCAGCAGTTTGGGGTCTAAGGACGGGGAGCTGTTTTTT. As protein: CASSLGSKDGELFF.

There are a few counts of this clonotype. This CDR3 is CASSFKITSGTTYEQYF. The CDR3 coding sequence is TGTGCCAGCAGCTTTAAGATTACTAGCGGGACGACTTACGAGCAGTACTTC. The rearrangement links TRBV7-2 to TRBJ2-7; 10 bases agree with TRBD2. The CDR3 spans 17 residues. Germline loops: CDR1 SGHTA, CDR2 FQGNSA. Trimming took 3 bases from V and 4 from J; bases not matched to a gene: 12.

The J gene is TRBJ2-5, the V gene TRBV18; D unresolved. Germline values: CDR1 KGHSH, CDR2 LQKENI. The V and J ends lost 4 bases and 2 bases respectively, with 5 bases between them. The CDR3 extends over 12 amino acids. CDR3 nucleotides: TGTGCCAGCTCACTGACGCAAGAGACCCAGTACTTC. Its protein product is CASSLTQETQYF.